In this sample, the clone carrying this TCR beta chain turned up many times. The antigen is unknown. At one end the junction does not follow the germline gene, possibly because of a read error. Samples came from axillary lymph nodes draining the breast cancer. The data were taken from a study of breast tumors, draining lymph nodes, adjacent tissues. Study-wide results and limits: Tumor repertoires ranked between lymph nodes and nontumor tissue in diversity, with V and J gene preferences. Findings are consistent with lymph node origin and intratumoral expansion of most tumor T cells. Compared with basal-like, luminal-like tumors shared significantly more repertoire with nontumor tissue.

The CDR3 consists of 14 residues. From germline, CDR1 is SGHRS and CDR2 YFSETQ. TCRdb processed the multiplex PCR reads anew with MiXCR; each CDR3 protein has one entry. The sample records roughly 120,000 distinct CDR3 sequences, 15% to 20% being singletons. This receptor was obtained from a female donor with breast cancer. Some clones in this sample may be carry-over from other donors' samples. The V and J genes are TRBV5-1 and TRBJ1-3; 10 bases agree with TRBD1. What was sequenced was axillary lymph node tissue. The DNA of the CDR3 is TGTGCCAGCCGGACAGGGGGATCTGGAAACACCATATATTTT. This gives the protein CASRTGGSGNTIYF.